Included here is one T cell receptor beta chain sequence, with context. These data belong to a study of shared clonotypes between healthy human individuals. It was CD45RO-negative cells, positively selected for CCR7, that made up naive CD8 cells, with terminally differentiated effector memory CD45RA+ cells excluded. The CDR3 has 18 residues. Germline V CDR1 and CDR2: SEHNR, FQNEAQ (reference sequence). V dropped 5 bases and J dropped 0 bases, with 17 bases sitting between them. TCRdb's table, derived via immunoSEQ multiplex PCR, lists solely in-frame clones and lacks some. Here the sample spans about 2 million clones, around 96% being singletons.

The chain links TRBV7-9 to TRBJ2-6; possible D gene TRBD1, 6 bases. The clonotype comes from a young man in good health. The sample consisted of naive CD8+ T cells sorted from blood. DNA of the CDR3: TGTGCCAGCAGCACCCGGGACAAGTCCACCTCTGGGGCCAACGTCCTGACTTTC. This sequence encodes CASSTRDKSTSGANVLTF.